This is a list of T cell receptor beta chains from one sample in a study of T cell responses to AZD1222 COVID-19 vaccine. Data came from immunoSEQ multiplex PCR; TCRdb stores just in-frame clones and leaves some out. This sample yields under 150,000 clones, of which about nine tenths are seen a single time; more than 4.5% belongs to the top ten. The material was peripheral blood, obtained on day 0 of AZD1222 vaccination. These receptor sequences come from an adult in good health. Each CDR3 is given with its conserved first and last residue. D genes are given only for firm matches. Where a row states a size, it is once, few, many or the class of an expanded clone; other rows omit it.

CDR3 protein: CASSPQANTEAFF
CDR3 DNA: TGCGCCAGCAGCCCCCAGGCGAACACTGAAGCTTTCTTT
J gene: TRBJ1-1
V gene: TRBV5-1
CDR3 length: 13
D gene: -
clone size: -

CDR3 protein: CASSEKRGKSSYEQYF
CDR3 DNA: TGTGCCAGCAGTGAAAAGAGGGGAAAGAGTTCCTACGAGCAGTACTTC
J gene: TRBJ2-7
V gene: TRBV25-1
CDR3 length: 16
D gene: -
clone size: -

CDR3 protein: CASSGTGKAYEQYF
CDR3 DNA: TGTGCCAGCAGCGGGACAGGGAAGGCCTACGAGCAGTACTTC
J gene: TRBJ2-7
V gene: TRBV6-2/TRBV6-3
CDR3 length: 14
D gene: TRBD1
clone size: -

CDR3 protein: CASSLVSGDDTQYF
CDR3 DNA: TGTGCCAGCAGCTTAGTCTCCGGGGACGATACGCAGTATTTT
J gene: TRBJ2-3
V gene: TRBV7-9
CDR3 length: 14
D gene: -
clone size: -

CDR3 protein: CASMIRTNTGELFF
CDR3 DNA: TGTGCCAGCATGATCAGAACGAACACCGGGGAGCTGTTTTTT
J gene: TRBJ2-2
V gene: TRBV2
CDR3 length: 14
D gene: -
clone size: -

CDR3 protein: CASGTSGTGELFF
CDR3 DNA: TGTGCCAGCGGGACTAGCGGAACCGGGGAGCTGTTTTTT
J gene: TRBJ2-2
V gene: TRBV6-6
CDR3 length: 13
D gene: TRBD2
clone size: -

CDR3 protein: CASSLGRDSTDTQYF
CDR3 DNA: TGTGCCAGCAGCTTGGGGCGGGACAGCACAGATACGCAGTATTTT
J gene: TRBJ2-3
V gene: TRBV5-4
CDR3 length: 15
D gene: -
clone size: -

CDR3 protein: CASSFAGQGDTGELFF
CDR3 DNA: TGCGCCAGCAGCTTCGCGGGACAGGGGGACACCGGGGAGCTGTTTTTT
J gene: TRBJ2-2
V gene: TRBV5-1
CDR3 length: 16
D gene: TRBD1
clone size: -

CDR3 protein: CASSSEAQGSNVNTIYF
CDR3 DNA: TGTGCCAGCAGCTCCGAGGCCCAGGGCAGTAATGTGAACACCATATATTTT
J gene: TRBJ1-3
V gene: TRBV7-2
CDR3 length: 17
D gene: -
clone size: -

CDR3 protein: CATSLVGQPQHF
CDR3 DNA: TGTGCCACCAGCCTCGTGGGTCAGCCCCAGCATTTT
J gene: TRBJ1-5
V gene: TRBV15
CDR3 length: 12
D gene: -
clone size: -

CDR3 protein: CASSLRTGGGSEQYF
CDR3 DNA: TGTGCCAGCAGCCTACGGACCGGAGGGGGATCCGAGCAGTACTTC
J gene: TRBJ2-7
V gene: TRBV2
CDR3 length: 15
D gene: -
clone size: -

CDR3 protein: CASSSEGESPLHF
CDR3 DNA: TGTGCCAGCAGCTCCGAAGGGGAATCACCCCTCCACTTT
J gene: TRBJ1-6
V gene: TRBV7-9
CDR3 length: 13
D gene: -
clone size: -

CDR3 protein: CASTVWGVANEKLFF
CDR3 DNA: TGTGCCAGTACCGTTTGGGGGGTCGCTAATGAAAAACTGTTTTTT
J gene: TRBJ1-4
V gene: TRBV19
CDR3 length: 15
D gene: -
clone size: -

CDR3 protein: CASSESYTGTVNTEAFF
CDR3 DNA: TGTGCCAGCAGTGAGTCCTATACCGGGACAGTGAACACTGAAGCTTTCTTT
J gene: TRBJ1-1
V gene: TRBV25-1
CDR3 length: 17
D gene: TRBD1
clone size: -

CDR3 protein: CASSSGTSNQPQHF
CDR3 DNA: TGTGCCAGCAGTTCCGGGACGAGCAATCAGCCCCAGCATTTT
J gene: TRBJ1-5
V gene: TRBV27
CDR3 length: 14
D gene: -
clone size: -

CDR3 protein: CASGTGQGSYNEQFF
CDR3 DNA: TGTGCTAGTGGAACCGGACAGGGGTCCTACAATGAGCAGTTCTTC
J gene: TRBJ2-1
V gene: TRBV12-5
CDR3 length: 15
D gene: TRBD1
clone size: -

CDR3 protein: CASSQGRDVEAFF
CDR3 DNA: TGCGCCAGCAGCCAAGGGAGGGATGTCGAAGCTTTCTTT
J gene: TRBJ1-1
V gene: TRBV4-1
CDR3 length: 13
D gene: -
clone size: -

CDR3 protein: CASSPSTSSTYNEQFF
CDR3 DNA: TGCGCCAGCAGCCCCAGCACTAGCTCGACCTACAATGAGCAGTTCTTC
J gene: TRBJ2-1
V gene: TRBV5-1
CDR3 length: 16
D gene: -
clone size: -

CDR3 protein: CSVVRRVGTYEQYF
CDR3 DNA: TGCAGCGTTGTTCGGAGGGTAGGCACCTACGAGCAGTACTTC
J gene: TRBJ2-7
V gene: TRBV29-1
CDR3 length: 14
D gene: -
clone size: once

CDR3 protein: CASTPGQEEPQHF
CDR3 DNA: TGTGCCAGCACCCCCGGACAGGAGGAGCCCCAGCATTTT
J gene: TRBJ1-5
V gene: TRBV2
CDR3 length: 13
D gene: TRBD1
clone size: -

CDR3 protein: CASSFISGMNTEAFF
CDR3 DNA: TGCGCCAGCAGCTTCATTTCGGGTATGAACACTGAAGCTTTCTTT
J gene: TRBJ1-1
V gene: TRBV5-1
CDR3 length: 15
D gene: -
clone size: -

CDR3 protein: CASSSPLGQKDQPQHF
CDR3 DNA: TGTGCCAGCAGTTCTCCGTTAGGACAGAAGGATCAGCCCCAGCATTTT
J gene: TRBJ1-5
V gene: TRBV28
CDR3 length: 16
D gene: -
clone size: -

CDR3 protein: CASSQSGQALYGYTF
CDR3 DNA: TGTGCCAGCAGCCAATCGGGACAGGCGCTCTATGGCTACACCTTC
J gene: TRBJ1-2
V gene: TRBV5-5
CDR3 length: 15
D gene: TRBD1
clone size: once